This T cell receptor beta chain was observed in a study of immune evolution from preneoplasia to lung adenocarcinoma. V dropped 5 bases and J dropped 1; count of bases not matched to a gene: 10. From germline, CDR1 is SGHAT and CDR2 FQDESV (reference sequence). The length of the CDR3 is 16 residues. The repertoire was sequenced with immunoSEQ multiplex PCR; TCRdb's copy has only in-frame clones and lacks some. The sample has about 3,400 clones, 78% seen once. The clonotype originates from a person aged 65 to 79 with lung adenocarcinoma. Sequences were obtained from FFPE atypical adenomatous hyperplasia tissue from the lung. The subset was: atypical adenomatous hyperplasia (AAH), lung preneoplasia. V and J are TRBV11-1 and TRBJ1-1; TRBD1 matches at 7 bases. In DNA, the CDR3 is TGTGCCAGCAGCCCCGCGTGGTGGACAGGGAACACTGAAGCTTTCTTT. Its translation: CASSPAWWTGNTEAFF.